This T cell receptor (beta chain) was recorded in a study of cytomegalovirus exposure and HLA in healthy donors. Study-level results: A missense DCLRE1C variant was associated with V- and J-gene trimming of TCR beta chains in a later analysis, and an independent cohort replicated the association.

PCR was performed using 60 Vbeta and 13 Jbeta primers. The repertoire was sequenced with immunoSEQ multiplex PCR; TCRdb's copy has only in-frame clones and lacks some. This table has some 150,000 clones, around 75% appearing once. V lost 0 bases to trimming and J lost 1 base, with 14 bases between them. The CDR3 is 17 amino acids. Germline lookup yields CDR1 SGHRS and CDR2 YFSETQ. In the case of this clone: The antigen remains undetermined.

The origin of this receptor is a human donor in good health. Sequenced material: PBMCs. The genes are TRBV5-1 and TRBJ2-1; the D gene is possibly TRBD2 (6 bases). The CDR3 DNA sequence: TGCGCCAGCAGCTTGGGATTGACCGGACTATCCTACAATGAGCAGTTCTTC. Protein product: CASSLGLTGLSYNEQFF.